This T cell receptor beta chain was identified in a study of response to subunit inactivated influenza vaccine. One entry per CDR3 protein results from TCRdb running MiXCR on the RT-PCR reads. The data show around 710,000 distinct CDR3 sequences, approximately 13% seen once. The V end lost 1 base, the J end lost 7 bases, and 11 bases lay between the germline ends. This CDR3 has 14 residues. From germline, CDR1 is SGHVS and CDR2 FNYEAQ. Study-level results: After each seasonal influenza vaccination, few new T cells are recruited, the authors suggested.

About this clonotype itself: The antigen is undetermined.

The material was PBMCs from blood, obtained 14 to 15 days before vaccination. V usage is TRBV7-6 and J usage is TRBJ1-5; D might be TRBD1 (6 bases). The receptor's source is a man aged 45-65 years who received an inactivated influenza vaccine. The CDR3 reads CASSLGVGGQPQHF. CDR3 in DNA: TGTGCCAGCAGCTTAGGCGTAGGGGGACAGCCCCAGCATTTT.